The rows below give T cell receptor beta chains drawn from one sample of a study of T cell changes during pregnancy in multiple sclerosis. TCRdb keeps only in-frame clones here, not all; method: immunoSEQ multiplex PCR. There are approximately 100,000 clones in the sample; more than 85% occur only once, and 2.5% to 3.5% lies in the top ten. Material: peripheral blood, obtained in the second trimester of pregnancy. All receptors derive from a female donor with multiple sclerosis, enrolled in a pregnancy study. The CDR3 runs from the conserved cysteine through the conserved F or W. A D gene is named only where the DNA matches it firmly. Clone size is shown for a subset of rows, as once, few, many or a class of expanded clone.

V gene	J gene	D gene	clone size	CDR3 DNA	CDR3 protein
TRBV29-1	TRBJ2-5	TRBD2	.	TGCAGCGTTAAACCCCAGGGACTAAGGGAGACCCAGTACTTC	CSVKPQGLRETQYF
TRBV27	TRBJ2-1	TRBD2	.	TGTGCCAGCAGTTTATCGCTAGCGGGAGTCAATGAGCAGTTCTTC	CASSLSLAGVNEQFF
TRBV6-1	TRBJ2-3	TRBD2	.	TGTGCCAGCAGTGAAGCTAGCGGGAGGGCTCTATCCACAGATACGCAGTATTTT	CASSEASGRALSTDTQYF
TRBV7-2	TRBJ2-7	TRBD2	.	TGTGCCAGCAGCTTAGCGCATCTAGCGGGAGGGTACGAGCAGTACTTC	CASSLAHLAGGYEQYF
TRBV19	TRBJ2-1	TRBD2	.	TGTGCCAGTACCTCGACTAGCGGGAGGTACAATGAGCAGTTCTTC	CASTSTSGRYNEQFF
TRBV14	TRBJ2-1	TRBD2	.	TGTGCCAGCAGCCCTTATGGCCTAGCGGATTACAATGAGCAGTTCTTC	CASSPYGLADYNEQFF
TRBV19	TRBJ2-2	.	.	TGTGCCAGTAGCGTCGATGGGAGCTTCCCGGTGGAGCTGTTTTTT	CASSVDGSFPVELFF
TRBV7-6	TRBJ2-7	TRBD1	.	TGTGCCAGCAGCAACGGACAGGGGAACGAGCAGTACTTC	CASSNGQGNEQYF
TRBV5-4	TRBJ2-1	TRBD2	.	TGTGCCAGCAGCCCGAGCGGGATCGCCTACAATGAGCAGTTCTTC	CASSPSGIAYNEQFF
TRBV7-9	TRBJ2-4	.	.	TGTGCCAGCAGCCCCCCCCGAGGCTTTACTTCTGGCATTCAGTACTTC	CASSPPRGFTSGIQYF
TRBV28	TRBJ1-5	.	.	TGTGCCAGCAGTTTAGGGACTATCAGCAATCAGCCCCAGCATTTT	CASSLGTISNQPQHF
TRBV5-6	TRBJ2-7	TRBD2	.	TGTGCCAGCAGCTCGGGGGGGTACGAGCAGTACTTC	CASSSGGYEQYF
TRBV6-1	TRBJ2-7	.	once	TGTGCCAGCAGTGAAGCGGAGGTCCTTACCCCCTACGAGCAGTACTTC	CASSEAEVLTPYEQYF
TRBV27	TRBJ2-3	TRBD2	.	TGTGCCAGCAGTATTTCTTCCGGGCGGGAGTGGACAGATACGCAGTATTTT	CASSISSGREWTDTQYF
TRBV7-7	TRBJ2-3	.	once	TGTGCTAGCAGCCCCAACACGGGAACCGATACGCAGTATTTT	CASSPNTGTDTQYF
TRBV28	TRBJ2-7	TRBD1	.	TGTGCCAGCAGGGCCGGGACAGGGTGGGGGTCCGAGCAGTACTTC	CASRAGTGWGSEQYF
TRBV30	TRBJ1-1	.	few	TGTGCCTGGAGTGACAGGAACACTGAAGCTTTCTTT	CAWSDRNTEAFF
TRBV6-5	TRBJ2-1	TRBD2	.	TGTGCCAGCAGACAGCGGGAAGGTGAGCAGTTCTTC	CASRQREGEQFF
TRBV28	TRBJ1-5	.	.	TGTGCCAGCAGTTTAGGACTGGGCAATCAGCCCCAGCATTTT	CASSLGLGNQPQHF
TRBV15	TRBJ2-1	TRBD2	.	TGTGCCACCAGCACTAGACGGGGACTAGCTACGTCCTCCTACAATGAGCAGTTCTTC	CATSTRRGLATSSYNEQFF
TRBV27	TRBJ2-7	TRBD2	.	TGTGCCAGCAGTTTGTCGGGACTAGAAGCCTACGAGCAGTACTTC	CASSLSGLEAYEQYF
TRBV6-5	TRBJ1-3	.	.	TGTGCCAGCAGTTACTCATCAGGGGTTGGAAACACCATATATTTT	CASSYSSGVGNTIYF
TRBV10-3	TRBJ2-7	TRBD1	.	TGTGCCATCAGCCGGGACAGGGACTACGAGCAGTACTTC	CAISRDRDYEQYF
TRBV6-5	TRBJ2-3	TRBD2	.	TGTGCCAGCAGTTACGGCGGGGGGAGCACAGATACGCAGTATTTT	CASSYGGGSTDTQYF
TRBV6-6	TRBJ1-3	TRBD1	.	TGTGCCAGTCCCATAGAGGGGGCCTCTGGAAACACCATATATTTT	CASPIEGASGNTIYF
TRBV7-9	TRBJ1-4	.	.	TGTGCCAGCAGCTTAGGAGCCTTGGATGAAAAACTGTTTTTT	CASSLGALDEKLFF
TRBV15	TRBJ2-1	TRBD2	once	TGTGCCACCAGCAAGGAGGGAGCGGGATTCCGCTACAATGAGCAGTTCTTC	CATSKEGAGFRYNEQFF
TRBV4-1	TRBJ1-3	.	.	TGCGCCAGCAGCCAAAGAATCGGGGAAAACACCATATATTTT	CASSQRIGENTIYF
TRBV12-2	TRBJ2-2	.	.	TGTGCAAGTCGCTTCGGGGGGCCAACCGGGGAGCTGTTTTTT	CASRFGGPTGELFF
TRBV28	TRBJ1-4	TRBD1	.	TGTGCCAGCAGCTACGGACAGGGGTTACTTGGTGAAAAACTGTTTTTT	CASSYGQGLLGEKLFF
TRBV29-1	TRBJ2-3	TRBD2	.	TGCAGCGTCGGGGAGGGGATGCTGAAGTATTTT	CSVGEGMLKYF
TRBV6-1	TRBJ2-7	TRBD2	.	TGTGCCAGCAGTCGTCTAGCGGGTTACGAGCAGTACTTC	CASSRLAGYEQYF
TRBV5-1	TRBJ2-1	TRBD2	.	TGCGCCAGCAGCTGGGGACTAGCGGGAGGGGGGTCCTACAATGAGCAGTTCTTC	CASSWGLAGGGSYNEQFF
TRBV4-3	TRBJ2-1	TRBD1	.	TGCGCCAGCAGCCAGGACAGGGCTTCCTACAATGAGCAGTTCTTC	CASSQDRASYNEQFF
TRBV5-4	TRBJ2-7	.	.	TGTGCCAGCAGCCCAGCCGGAGGGTTACTATACGAGCAGTACTTC	CASSPAGGLLYEQYF
TRBV19	TRBJ2-7	.	.	TGTGCCAGTAGTCTGAGGGCCGGGCACGAGCAGTACTTC	CASSLRAGHEQYF
TRBV6-5	TRBJ1-1	.	.	TGTGCCAGCAGTTACTCGAGTATATCCATGAACACTGAAGCTTTCTTT	CASSYSSISMNTEAFF
TRBV10-3	TRBJ1-1	TRBD1	once	TGTGCCATCAGGGCAGGGGGCGGAGAATTGAACACTGAAGCTTTCTTT	CAIRAGGGELNTEAFF
TRBV5-6	TRBJ2-3	.	.	TGTGCCAGCAGCTTACAGGGTACGCAGTATTTT	CASSLQGTQYF
TRBV5-1	TRBJ2-5	TRBD1	.	TGCGCCAGCAGCATGACAGGGACCAAAGAGACCCAGTACTTC	CASSMTGTKETQYF
TRBV10-3	TRBJ1-2	TRBD1	few	TGTGCCATCACCGAACAGGGGGCTAACTATGGCTACACCTTC	CAITEQGANYGYTF
TRBV30	TRBJ1-3	.	.	TGTGCCTGGAGGATTCCCCGGGACACCATATATTTT	CAWRIPRDTIYF
TRBV6-6	TRBJ1-3	TRBD1	.	TGTGCCAGCATCGATGGCAGGGGGCGTTCTGGAAACACCATATATTTT	CASIDGRGRSGNTIYF